Shown below are 10 T cell receptor beta chains from a single sample sequenced in a study of identical twins. In TCRdb, the 5' RACE reads were re-called with MiXCR into one record per CDR3 protein. The sample includes about 690,000 distinct CDR3 sequences, 6% to 6.5% of them seen just once. The sequenced sample consisted of naive T cells sorted from blood. The origin of the receptors is a man younger than 35 in good health.

The chain has TRBV14 and TRBJ2-1, with TRBD1 matching 8 bases. Germline CDR1 and CDR2: SGHDN and FVKESK. The CDR3 consists of 16 residues. Trimming removed 1 base from V and 4 bases from J; junction bases left unmatched: 6. In nucleotides, the CDR3 is TGTGCCAGCAGCCAAGCGACAGGGGCAAAGTACAATGAGCAGTTCTTC. Amino acids: CASSQATGAKYNEQFF.

The rearrangement links TRBV20-1 to TRBJ1-2, with 8 bases fitting TRBD1. This CDR3 contains 12 residues. V dropped 6 bases and J dropped 4; count of bases not matched to a gene: 4. Looked up from germline, CDR1 is DFQATT and CDR2 is SNEGSKA (reference sequence). The CDR3: CSAVDRVYGYTF. For the CDR3, the DNA is TGCAGTGCAGTGGACAGGGTCTATGGCTACACCTTC.

V gene TRBV5-1 combines with J gene TRBJ2-1, with D hard to call. CDR1 is SGHRS and CDR2 is YFSETQ in the germline V gene. The CDR3 runs 17 residues. V shed 0 bases and J shed 6 bases, with 19 bases lying between them. CDR3 DNA sequence: TGCGCCAGCAGCTTGGCAACCCGCCGGGTACCTAGCAATGAGCAGTTCTTC. This translates into CASSLATRRVPSNEQFF.

Ten or more counts support this clonotype. V and J are TRBV29-1 and TRBJ2-7, with D unclear. Germline-derived CDR1 and CDR2 are SQVTM and ANQGSEA. V was trimmed by 4 bases and J by 0 bases, leaving 10 bases between them. The CDR3 consists of 13 residues. CDR3 DNA sequence: TGCAGCGTTGCGCGGCAGTTCTCCTACGAGCAGTACTTC. It is translated as CSVARQFSYEQYF.

The V gene is TRBV7-9, the J gene TRBJ2-7, with a possible D match to TRBD2 (5 bases). Trimming shortened V by 5 bases and J by 3 bases, and 14 bases separated the two germline ends. CDR3 size: 14 residues. Germline-derived CDR1 and CDR2 are SEHNR and FQNEAQ (reference sequence). Written as DNA, the CDR3 is TGTGCCAGCAGCGCTCGGGATCACCTCTACGAGCAGTACTTC. This translates into CASSARDHLYEQYF.

This clonotype was seen repeatedly, ten times or more. V and J are TRBV7-9 and TRBJ2-3; TRBD2 might be the D (6 bases). This CDR3 region has 14 residues. The germline V and J ends were trimmed by 7 bases and 2 bases, with 13 bases remaining between them. From germline, CDR1 is SEHNR and CDR2 FQNEAQ (reference sequence). The CDR3 nucleotides read TGTGCCAGCAAAGGGAGGTTGAACACAGATACGCAGTATTTT. This codes for CASKGRLNTDTQYF.

Only a few counts were recorded for this clonotype. V gene TRBV11-2 combines with J gene TRBJ2-1; 7 bases agree with TRBD1. The germline gives CDR1 SGHAT, CDR2 FQNNGV. The CDR3 length is 14 residues. Trimming cost V 4 bases and J 8 bases; bases outside gene matches: 8. The CDR3 region has the DNA TGTGCCAGCAGCTCCAGGACAGGCAGGCATGAGCAGTTCTTC. It translates to CASSSRTGRHEQFF.

This clonotype has just a few counts. The chain carries TRBV6-1 and TRBJ2-1; 13 bases align to TRBD2. Trimming at V came to 4 bases and at J to 6 bases, leaving 12 bases not matched to a gene. The germline V gene encodes CDR1 MNHNS and CDR2 SASEGT. CDR3 length equals 18 residues. This CDR3 is CASSGTSGREWGVNEQFF. The CDR3 bases are TGTGCCAGCAGTGGGACTAGCGGGAGAGAGTGGGGGGTCAATGAGCAGTTCTTC.

This clonotype was found many times. The chain employs TRBV2 and TRBJ2-1; 14 bases map to TRBD2. J was trimmed by 7 bases and V by 8 bases; bases with no gene match: 10. The CDR3 covers 16 residues. Germline V CDR1 and CDR2: SNHLY, FYNNEI. The CDR3 region is CASQGTSGRVGNEQFF. The DNA of the CDR3 is TGTGCCAGCCAGGGGACTAGCGGGAGAGTTGGAAATGAGCAGTTCTTC. The complete variable domain, with remaining parts taken from reference TRBV2 and TRBJ2-1, reads EPEVTQTPSHQVTQMGQEVILRCVPISNHLYFYWYRQILGQKVEFLVSFYNNEISEKSEIFDDQFSVERPDGSNFTLKIRSTKLEDSAMYFCASQGTSGRVGNEQFFGPGTRLTVL.

This clonotype came up many times. The V and J genes are TRBV9 and TRBJ2-5; D gene unclear. The CDR3 consists of 13 residues. V was trimmed by 0 bases and J by 2 bases, leaving 5 bases between them. The germline V gene encodes CDR1 SGDLS and CDR2 YYNGEE. This CDR3 is CASSVAQQETQYF. Here the CDR3 DNA reads TGTGCCAGCAGCGTAGCTCAGCAAGAGACCCAGTACTTC.